The clone carrying this T cell receptor beta chain came up many times. This sample was included in a study of kidney transplant recipient with SARS-CoV-2 infection. The CDR3 is 14 amino acids. V gave up 3 bases and J gave up 5 bases, with 13 bases separating them. TCRdb re-called the reads with MiXCR, one entry per CDR3 protein. The sample consists of fewer than 250,000 distinct CDR3 sequences, under 35% of them appearing once. The sequence came from a male patient between 25 and 39 years old who had COVID-19 and was a kidney transplant recipient. The graft donor may have given rise to some T cells. The chain employs TRBV12-3 or TRBV12-4 and TRBJ2-5; D might be TRBD1 (6 bases). The material was a blood sample, obtained at baseline and on roughly day 110 from a kidney transplant recipient. CDR3 region: CASSFFGGEETQYF. The CDR3 DNA follows: TGTGCCAGCAGTTTTTTTGGGGGCGAGGAGACCCAGTACTTC.